The clone carrying this T cell receptor (beta chain) was found many times. Its antigen is not identified. The observed sequence ends 3 residues before the CDR3 terminus, with the missing tail filled in from the germline J gene. Assay: immunoSEQ multiplex PCR; the TCRdb copy retains only in-frame clones and omits some. There are about 52,000 clones in the sample, none observed a single time. These data come from a study of T cell clonality in common variable immunodeficiency. CDR3 length: 13 amino acids. V was clipped by 2 bases and J by 3 bases, with 9 bases between them. The germline gives CDR1 SGHRS, CDR2 YFSETQ. Study observations and caveats: TCRbeta clonality was increased in CVID versus healthy controls.

The source material was peripheral blood mononuclear cells. V is TRBV5-1 and J is TRBJ2-7, with D perhaps matching TRBD1 (6 bases). The TCR sequence derives from a person aged 18 to 75 in good health. The CDR3 region is CASSLDRHYEQYF. The CDR3 bases that were read are TGCGCCAGCAGCTTAGACAGGCACTACGAG.